Listed below are T cell receptor beta chains from one sample, sequenced in a study of lymphopenia after photon versus proton radiotherapy. The repertoire was sequenced with immunoSEQ multiplex PCR; TCRdb's copy has only in-frame clones and lacks some. The sample gives tens of thousands of clones, just over 90% of which show up once; around 2.6% is in the top ten. The source material was peripheral blood, sampled from a patient treated with photon-based radiotherapy. The receptor set was obtained from a woman aged 70-85 years with pancreatic cancer. Both conserved end residues are part of each CDR3. Size is stated for part of the rows, as once, few or many counts, or as a class when the clone is expanded.

size: -; V: TRBV2; J: TRBJ1-2; CDR3: CASSESGDYGYTF
size: -; V: TRBV19; J: TRBJ2-7; CDR3: CASSIRPKLEQYF
size: -; V: TRBV18; J: TRBJ2-6; CDR3: CASSPNTGSGANVLTF
size: -; V: TRBV29-1; J: TRBJ1-1; CDR3: CSVEVGGLNTEAFF
size: few; V: TRBV27; J: TRBJ2-3; CDR3: CASSFVDTQYF
size: -; V: TRBV4-2; J: TRBJ2-7; CDR3: CASSQKTDSYEQYF
size: -; V: TRBV2; J: TRBJ1-5; CDR3: CASSTGRSQPQHF
size: -; V: TRBV28; J: TRBJ1-5; CDR3: CASSFTTGSYQPQHF
size: once; V: TRBV19; J: TRBJ1-2; CDR3: CASSMGLGGYTF
size: -; V: TRBV20-1; J: TRBJ2-1; CDR3: CSARLANEQFF
size: -; V: TRBV5-4; J: TRBJ2-5; CDR3: CASSLAAGGEETQYF
size: -; V: TRBV4-1; J: TRBJ2-4; CDR3: CASSPQLLAKNIQYF
size: few; V: TRBV7-2; J: TRBJ2-3; CDR3: CASSSTSGRTDTQYF
size: -; V: TRBV5-1; J: TRBJ2-3; CDR3: CASSYSGSTDTQYF
size: -; V: TRBV4-3; J: TRBJ1-5; CDR3: CASSQGAQGSEPQHF
size: few; V: TRBV6-6; J: TRBJ1-6; CDR3: CASFLGTGNSPLHF
size: -; V: TRBV27; J: TRBJ2-3; CDR3: CASSAGRFRTDTQYF
size: -; V: TRBV18; J: TRBJ1-1; CDR3: CASSPPTGFQARAFF
size: -; V: TRBV7-9; J: TRBJ2-7; CDR3: CASSLSQGYEQYF
size: -; V: TRBV5-4; J: TRBJ2-4; CDR3: CASSPGRGLGGDIQYF
size: few; V: TRBV7-9; J: TRBJ2-7; CDR3: CASRRASGDEQYF
size: -; V: TRBV5-1; J: TRBJ1-2; CDR3: CASSLTEGIDGYTF